What follows are 25 T cell receptor beta chains derived from one specimen sequenced in a study of T cells in narcolepsy. Method: immunoSEQ multiplex PCR; TCRdb's copy keeps in-frame clones and lacks some. Among over 30,000 clones, roughly 90% were seen once, and the ten largest hold roughly 0.89%. Sequencing was performed on CD45RA- memory CD4+ T cells from PBMCs. These receptors were collected from a human donor with narcolepsy.

This chain links TRBV5-1 with TRBJ2-6; weak D call: TRBD1 (6 bases). This CDR3 spans 15 amino acids. Trimming left V 2 bases short and J 2 bases short, with 8 bases between. Germline CDR1 is SGHRS and CDR2 is YFSETQ. The CDR3 protein is CASSLQGAGANVLTF. Here the CDR3 DNA reads TGCGCCAGCAGCTTACAGGGAGCTGGGGCCAACGTCCTGACTTTC.

The J gene is TRBJ2-3, the V gene TRBV9, with a tentative D call TRBD1 (6 bases). V was pared by 4 bases and J by 2 bases, with 11 bases between. Looked up from germline, CDR1 is SGDLS and CDR2 is YYNGEE. The CDR3 has 14 amino acids. This chain's CDR3 is CASSPWGPTDTQYF. The CDR3 DNA reads TGTGCCAGCAGCCCCTGGGGGCCCACAGATACGCAGTATTTT.

This rearrangement joins TRBV5-1 to TRBJ1-1; D call uncertain. The CDR3 consists of 14 residues. Germline-derived CDR1 and CDR2 are SGHRS and YFSETQ. V lost 0 bases and J lost 1, with 7 bases in between. This CDR3 is CASSLVQKNTEAFF. The CDR3 DNA follows: TGCGCCAGCAGCTTGGTACAGAAGAACACTGAAGCTTTCTTT.

This clone showed up just once. This chain connects TRBV15 to TRBJ2-2; no firm D call. This CDR3 spans 12 amino acids. The germline V and J ends were trimmed by 3 bases and 7 bases, with 6 bases remaining between them. Germline CDR1 and CDR2: LNHNV and YYDKDF (reference sequence). CDR3 DNA: TGTGCCACCAGCAGTCTAGTCGGGGAGCTGTTTTTT. Residues: CATSSLVGELFF.

This clone was observed a single time. The chain carries TRBV15 and TRBJ1-1; D is unresolved. The CDR3 extends over 14 amino acids. The V end lost 1 base, the J end lost 2 bases, and 8 bases lay between the germline ends. Germline V gene sequence: CDR1 LNHNV, CDR2 YYDKDF (reference sequence). The CDR3 protein is CATSRGWQNTEAFF. In DNA, the CDR3 is TGTGCCACCAGCAGAGGTTGGCAAAACACTGAAGCTTTCTTT.

Details on this clone: At one end, the junction sequence differs from germline, possibly due to a read error. The sample has other DNA sequences that encode this CDR3 too. This chain connects TRBV18 to TRBJ2-7, with D perhaps being TRBD1 or TRBD2 (7 bases each). The CDR3 runs to 14 residues. Germline CDR1 is KGHSH and CDR2 is LQKENI. The CDR3 DNA follows: TGCGCCAGCTCCCAGAGACAGGGAGGGTACGAGCAGTACTTC. It translates to CASSQRQGGYEQYF.

V and J are TRBV30 and TRBJ2-3; TRBD1 might be the D (6 bases). V was trimmed by 2 bases and J by 2 bases, leaving 11 bases between them. CDR1 and CDR2 from the germline V gene are GTSNPN and SVGIG (reference sequence). This CDR3 has 14 residues. The CDR3 bases are TGTGCCTGGAGTAGACAGGTTTACACAGATACGCAGTATTTT. Translation: CAWSRQVYTDTQYF.

The gene calls are TRBV7-2 and TRBJ2-1; D tentatively fits TRBD1 or TRBD2 (6 bases each). Trimming left V 3 bases short and J 6 bases short, with 18 bases between. The CDR3 length is 16 residues. CDR1 and CDR2 from the germline V gene are SGHTA and FQGNSA. The CDR3 bases are TGTGCCAGCAGCTTCCGGAGGGGACAAGGCCTCAATGAGCAGTTCTTC. It yields the protein CASSFRRGQGLNEQFF.

This chain links TRBV5-6 with TRBJ2-5; D is uncertain. Germline CDR1 reads SGHDT; CDR2 reads YYEEEE. The CDR3 sequence is 14 residues long. V shed 0 bases and J shed 0 bases, with 6 bases lying between them. CDR3: CASSLDQDQETQYF. In DNA form, the CDR3 reads TGTGCCAGCAGCTTGGATCAAGACCAAGAGACCCAGTACTTC.

The chain is built from TRBV4-2 and TRBJ2-1; D may be TRBD2 (5 bases). Trimming stripped 0 bases from V and 7 bases from J, with 13 bases between. The CDR3 is made up of 15 amino acids. CDR1 and CDR2 from the germline V gene are LGHNA and YNFKEQ. CDR3 sequence reads: CASSQDSGSLNEQFF. The CDR3, as DNA: TGTGCCAGCAGCCAAGATTCGGGGAGCCTTAATGAGCAGTTCTTC.

This chain connects TRBV28 to TRBJ2-7; 9 nucleotides align to TRBD2. With 5 bases clipped from V and 1 base from J, the junction kept 6 bases outside the gene matches. This CDR3 spans 15 amino acids. Germline V gene sequence: CDR1 MDHEN, CDR2 SYDVKM. The CDR3 protein is CASSALAGQSYEQYF. The CDR3 bases are TGTGCCAGCAGTGCACTAGCGGGCCAGTCCTACGAGCAGTACTTC. The full variable domain, completed using reference TRBV28 and TRBJ2-7, is DVKVTQSSRYLVKRTGEKVFLECVQDMDHENMFWYRQDPGLGLRLIYFSYDVKMKEKGDIPEGYSVSREKKERFSLILESASTNQTSMYLCASSALAGQSYEQYFGPGTRLTVT.

Of note for this clone: At one end, the junction sequence differs from germline, possibly due to a read error. In DNA, the CDR3 is TGTGCCAGTAGTAACGCGGGGGCGAACCAAAAGACCCAGTACTTC. Its translation: CASSNAGANQKTQYF. The chain carries TRBV19 and TRBJ2-5, with a weak D call TRBD2 (7 bases). The CDR3 has 15 residues. CDR1 LNHDA and CDR2 SQIVND come from the germline V gene (reference sequence). Drawing the rest from reference TRBV19 and TRBJ2-5, the complete variable domain is DGGITQSPKYLFRKEGQNVTLSCEQNLNHDAMYWYRQDPGQGLRLIYYSQIVNDFQKGDIAEGYSVSREKKESFPLTVTSAQKNPTAFYLCASSNAGANQKTQYFGPGTRLLVL.

This clone was picked up a small number of times. The chain joins TRBV6-6 to TRBJ2-6, with D perhaps TRBD1 (5 bases). This CDR3 contains 14 residues. Trimming pared 7 bases from V and 0 bases from J, leaving 7 bases between. The V gene's germline CDR1 is MNHNY and CDR2 SVGAGI (reference sequence). CDR3 residues: CASTQGSGANVLTF. Here the CDR3 DNA reads TGTGCCAGCACCCAGGGCTCTGGGGCCAACGTCCTGACTTTC.

This clone occurred once. CDR3 nucleotides: TGTGCCAGCAGCCCCCCCGCCGGGACTAGCTTGTACAATGAGCAGTTCTTC. It codes for CASSPPAGTSLYNEQFF. V usage is TRBV9 and J usage is TRBJ2-1, with TRBD2 matching over 9 bases. Germline loops: CDR1 SGDLS, CDR2 YYNGEE. The ends lost 4 bases at V and 4 bases at J; junction bases unmatched: 12. The CDR3 loop spans 17 amino acids. The complete variable domain, with remaining parts taken from reference TRBV9 and TRBJ2-1, reads DSGVTQTPKHLITATGQRVTLRCSPRSGDLSVYWYQQSLDQGLQFLIQYYNGEERAKGNILERFSAQQFPDLHSELNLSSLELGDSALYFCASSPPAGTSLYNEQFFGPGTRLTVL.

V is TRBV19 and J is TRBJ2-1, with 7 bases aligning to TRBD2. The germline gives CDR1 LNHDA, CDR2 SQIVND (reference sequence). The junction had 12 bases not matched to a gene; V was cut back by 1 base and J by 9 bases. The CDR3 sequence is 16 residues long. This CDR3 reads CASSIVLGGSRGEQFF. The CDR3 DNA follows: TGTGCCAGTAGTATAGTTCTGGGCGGGAGCAGAGGTGAGCAGTTCTTC.

V usage is TRBV5-8 and J usage is TRBJ1-5, with a possible D match to TRBD1 (6 bases). This CDR3 is 15 amino acids long. Trimming cost V 3 bases and J 2 bases, with 12 bases left between them. CDR1 and CDR2 (germline): SGHTS, YDEGEE. The CDR3 loop reads CASSSTGARNQPQHF. CDR3 bases: TGTGCCAGCAGCTCCACGGGGGCGCGCAATCAGCCCCAGCATTTT. The entire variable domain, with the rest obtained from reference TRBV5-8 and TRBJ1-5, is as follows: EAGVTQSPTHLIKTRGQQATLRCSPISGHTSVYWYQQALGLGLQFLLWYDEGEERNRGNFPPRFSGRQFPNYSSELNVNALELEDSALYLCASSSTGARNQPQHFGDGTRLSIL.

This sequence joins TRBV7-3 and TRBJ2-3; D possibly corresponds to TRBD1 (6 bases). There are 14 residues in the CDR3. The germline gives CDR1 SGHTA, CDR2 FQGTGA. Trimming removed 5 bases from V and 3 bases from J, with 12 bases in between. The DNA of the CDR3 is TGTGCCAGCAGCCCTGGACAGCATACAGATACGCAGTATTTT. This gives the protein CASSPGQHTDTQYF.

The rearrangement uses TRBV9 and TRBJ2-1, with D unresolved. Trimming stripped 4 bases from V and 8 bases from J, with 22 bases between. Germline V gene sequence: CDR1 SGDLS, CDR2 YYNGEE. This CDR3 region has 16 residues. The CDR3 reads CASSFQGQVASHEQFF. CDR3 in DNA: TGTGCCAGCAGCTTCCAAGGCCAGGTCGCATCCCATGAGCAGTTCTTC.

This chain links TRBV7-2 with TRBJ2-1, with TRBD1 as a possible D gene (5 bases). This CDR3 spans 16 amino acids. The germline V gene has CDR1 SGHTA and CDR2 FQGNSA. V lost 0 bases, J lost 7 bases, and 16 bases lay in between. The DNA for the CDR3 is TGTGCCAGCAGCTTAGCGCGGACACCTACTCTAAATGAGCAGTTCTTC. It codes for CASSLARTPTLNEQFF.

The gene calls are TRBV28 and TRBJ2-1, with 13 bases aligning to TRBD2. The V gene end was trimmed by 4 bases and the J gene end by 6 bases; junction bases not matched to a gene: 6. The CDR3 loop spans 16 amino acids. Germline V gene sequence: CDR1 MDHEN, CDR2 SYDVKM. This CDR3 reads CASSYQGLAGPNEQFF. CDR3 coding DNA: TGTGCCAGCAGTTATCAGGGACTAGCGGGACCCAATGAGCAGTTCTTC.

This chain uses TRBV7-9 with TRBJ2-7; 9 bases map to TRBD1. V was pared by 5 bases and J by 9 bases, with 11 bases of the junction left unmatched. The CDR3 runs to 14 residues. From germline, CDR1 is SEHNR and CDR2 FQNEAQ (reference sequence). In DNA, the CDR3 is TGTGCCAGCAGCCCGGGACAGGGAGGGGTCCGGCAGTACTTC. Protein sequence: CASSPGQGGVRQYF.

V usage is TRBV28 and J usage is TRBJ1-5, with D maybe TRBD1 (6 bases). Deletions cut 6 bases from V and 3 bases from J, with 9 bases between. CDR3 length: 13 residues. CDR1 is MDHEN, CDR2 SYDVKM, per germline. The DNA for the CDR3 is TGTGCCAGCAGCGACAGGTTCAATCAGCCCCAGCATTTT. It encodes CASSDRFNQPQHF.

The table lists this clone with a count of one. The V call is TRBV28, the J call TRBJ2-7, with no clear D. The CDR3 consists of 11 residues. Germline CDR1 is MDHEN and CDR2 is SYDVKM. The ends were cut back, 5 bases at V and 4 bases at J, with 6 bases in the middle. This chain's CDR3 is CASSGMYEQYF. The CDR3 coding sequence is TGTGCCAGCAGTGGGATGTACGAGCAGTACTTC.

This chain uses TRBV6-1 with TRBJ2-5; 9 bases line up with TRBD2. The CDR3 is 16 residues long. With 1 base clipped from V and 3 bases from J, the junction kept 6 bases outside the gene matches. CDR1 is MNHNS and CDR2 is SASEGT in the germline V gene. The CDR3 nucleotides are TGTGCCAGCAGTGAAGGGAATAGCGGGGGAAAAGAGACCCAGTACTTC. It translates to CASSEGNSGGKETQYF.

This clone was seen only once. The rearrangement uses TRBV7-2 and TRBJ2-7, with D possibly TRBD2 on 6 matching bases. CDR1 and CDR2 from the germline V gene are SGHTA and FQGNSA. The length of the CDR3 is 14 residues. With 6 bases removed from V and 0 bases from J, the gap between germline ends came to 12 bases. CDR3 coding DNA: TGTGCCAGCAGGGTTAGCGGAATCTCCTACGAGCAGTACTTC. The encoded protein is CASRVSGISYEQYF.